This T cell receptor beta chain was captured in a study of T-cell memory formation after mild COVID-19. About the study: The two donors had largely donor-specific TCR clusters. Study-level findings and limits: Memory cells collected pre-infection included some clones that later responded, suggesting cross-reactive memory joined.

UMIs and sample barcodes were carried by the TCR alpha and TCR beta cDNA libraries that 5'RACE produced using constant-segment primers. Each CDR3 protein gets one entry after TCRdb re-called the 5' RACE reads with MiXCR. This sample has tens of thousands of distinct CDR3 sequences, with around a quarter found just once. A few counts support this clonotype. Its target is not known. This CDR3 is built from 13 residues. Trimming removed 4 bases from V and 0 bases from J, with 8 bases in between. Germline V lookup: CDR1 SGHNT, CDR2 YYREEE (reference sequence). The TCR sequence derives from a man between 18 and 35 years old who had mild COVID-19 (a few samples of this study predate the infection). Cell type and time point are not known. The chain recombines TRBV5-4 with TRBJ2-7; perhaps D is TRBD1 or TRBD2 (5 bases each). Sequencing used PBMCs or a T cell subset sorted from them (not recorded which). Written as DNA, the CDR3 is TGTGCCAGCAGCCGGGACCTCTCCTACGAGCAGTACTTC. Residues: CASSRDLSYEQYF.